The TCR beta chain described here comes from a study of blood T cell repertoires in COVID-19 (dated by TCRdb to 2020 to 2021). As for the study more broadly: Samples from collaborators originated in the United States, Italy and Spain and spanned both the acute and convalescent phases of COVID-19. The prospective study material was composed of cDNA or gDNA derived from T cells, B-cell-depleted T cells, or PBMCs. Deeply sampled blood TCRbeta repertoires from subjects exposed to, actively infected with, or recovered from COVID-19 were included in the dataset. The repertoires were released in a freely available public database intended as a resource for research on the immune response to SARS-CoV-2. Samples came from the ongoing ImmuneRACE study (first 160 participants) plus 1,254 subjects from 6 global collaborators. Nearly every sample came with metadata listing a de-identified subject ID, COVID-19 status, age in years and sex. Where available, HLA class I and class II types were obtained from metadata supplied by the sample provider rather than from assay-based typing. Summary of the overall study and its limitations: How much clinical and demographic metadata was included differed by source and by participant, and the metadata was provided uncurated.

CDR1 and CDR2 were assigned from the germline V gene as SGHDT and YYEEEE. Relative to germline, V is 4 bases shorter and J is 7 bases shorter, with 21 bases between their ends. The CDR3, from cysteine to phenylalanine, totals 16 residues. The kept DNA is CDR3 alone, 48 bases in frame from the first base. TCRbeta CDR3 regions were amplified from genomic DNA by means of the immunoSEQ Assay, a bias-controlled multiplex PCR. Per the source publication's procedure: The number of nucleated cells in each sample was estimated by amplification of reference gene primers within the assay. To quantify the absolute abundance of each unique TCRbeta CDR3 rearrangement, sequence reads were collapsed and filtered. Productive Simpson clonality was computed per sample as the square root of Simpson's diversity index over productive rearrangements. The table comes from immuneACCESS by way of TCRdb, which keeps in-frame sequences with V and J called. Part of the clones is missing from these tables; in studies checked, under half for an unresolved V gene and the rest for unknown reasons. V, J and clone size are taken as reported in that table, and D and trimming were inferred from the DNA itself. The sample yields 80,000 to 95,000 clones; under 85% were counted once. Around 12% of the sample goes to the ten largest clones.

The collaborating institutions used their own protocols to collect whole blood in K2EDTA tubes. For TCRbeta analysis, collaborators shipped samples as frozen whole blood, isolated PBMCs, or DNA extracted from either of those sample types. As for this clone: No cognate antigen has been identified for it. Per-nucleotide qualities are absent, and no much larger clonotype sits a single base away.

Source material: peripheral blood. The receptor comes from a human donor in a cohort sampled during active COVID-19. The sequence joins TRBV5-6 to TRBJ2-1, with TRBD1 perhaps the D gene, on 5 matching bases. CDR3 sequence: CASSTAQERIRNEQFF. In nucleotides, the sequence is TGTGCCAGCAGCACCGCACAGGAAAGAATAAGGAATGAGCAGTTCTTC.